This TCR beta chain was obtained from a study of blood T cell repertoires in COVID-19. Germline-derived CDR1 and CDR2 are ENHRY and SYGVKD. V was pared by 4 bases and J by 1 base, with 4 bases between. The CDR3 has 13 residues. Produced via immunoSEQ multiplex PCR; TCRdb's table is partial and in-frame only. The sample comprises about 87,000 clones, 85% to 90% of which are singletons, and under 6% rests with the top ten. Sample: peripheral blood. The J gene is TRBJ1-4, the V gene TRBV10-3; D is undetermined. The clonotype comes from a man aged 40-50 years with acute or convalescent COVID-19. The CDR3 bases are TGTGCCATCAGTGCGGTAACTAATGAAAAACTGTTTTTT. This encodes CAISAVTNEKLFF.